This T cell receptor beta chain was documented in a study of blood T cells in healthy people across ages. Together with a sample-barcoded 5' primer, a J-beta primer mix was included in a second PCR lasting about 7 to 11 cycles. TCRdb re-derived calls from the 5' RACE reads in MiXCR, one entry per CDR3 protein. The profile shows around 790,000 distinct CDR3 sequences, roughly 44% of them singletons. General study points: Measured against age, TCR beta diversity per million T cells decreased in a roughly linear manner.

This clonotype occurred many times. Its antigen is still unknown. CDR3 length equals 16 residues. The J segment lost 0 bases and the V segment lost 0 bases, leaving 5 bases of the junction unmatched. Germline assignment: CDR1 LGHNA and CDR2 YSLEER. Caucasian individuals from Russia who were healthy and aged roughly 6 to 90 acted as donors. The sequenced sample was blood. This receptor was obtained from a man aged 55 to 70 in good health. The chain joins TRBV4-3 to TRBJ2-7, with TRBD2 matching 7 bases. The CDR3 is CASSQDFSGASYEQYF. As DNA, the CDR3 is TGCGCCAGCAGCCAAGATTTCAGCGGGGCCTCCTACGAGCAGTACTTC.